The present TCR beta chain was sequenced within a study of CD8+CD57+ T cells in acquired aplastic anemia. Genomic DNA, serving as template, underwent TCR beta VDJ and CDR3 profiling. TCRdb re-called the reads with MiXCR, one entry per CDR3 protein. The sample yields about 110,000 distinct CDR3 sequences, 51% seen once. This clonotype occurred once. Its antigen is unknown. Points from the study as a whole: Statistical testing detected no significant gap in CD8+ Simpson's diversity between patients and controls.

CDR3 length equals 13 residues. The V gene's germline CDR1 is SQVTM and CDR2 ANQGSEA. The V segment lost 6 bases and the J segment 6 bases; nucleotides outside the gene matches: 11. This chain links TRBV29-1 with TRBJ2-7; 7 bases agree with TRBD1. This TCR derives from a human donor in good health, serving as a control. The sequenced material came from sorted CD4+, CD8+, or CD8+CD57+ T cells (not recorded which) from PBMCs. CDR3 amino acids: CSVDSRGLGEQYF. The CDR3, as DNA: TGCAGCGTGGATAGTAGGGGGCTTGGCGAGCAGTACTTC.